These 3 T cell receptor beta chains share one sample of origin, sequenced in a study of blood T cell repertoires in COVID-19 (dated by TCRdb to the early 2020s). The library was made by the immunoSEQ multiplex PCR assay. As stored in TCRdb, this immuneACCESS dataset retains in-frame rearrangements with V and J assigned. A fraction of the clones does not appear; measured against another copy, unresolved V genes explain less than half of the discrepancy, and the remainder lacks a known reason. For this sample there are roughly 140,000 clones; about 76% appear just once. The biggest ten clones account for 8.2% of the sample. Sample: peripheral blood. The source is a human donor in a cohort sampled during active COVID-19.

This sequence joins TRBV5-1 and TRBJ2-7; possibly TRBD1 for D (8 bases). CDR1 and CDR2 (germline): SGHRS, YFSETQ. This CDR3 has 13 residues. The V and J ends lost 6 bases and 4 bases respectively, with 14 bases between them. CDR3 region: CASNRGGYYEQYF. The CDR3 nucleotides read TGCGCCAGCAACAGGGGGGGATATTACGAGCAGTACTTC.

The rearrangement joins TRBV4-2 to TRBJ2-1; tentative D call: TRBD1 (5 bases). Germline-derived CDR1 and CDR2 are LGHNA and YNFKEQ. The CDR3 is 14 amino acids. The ends were cut back, 5 bases at V and 6 bases at J, with 14 bases in the middle. The CDR3 reads CASSGTQDPNEQFF. CDR3 sequence (DNA): TGTGCCAGCAGCGGAACACAGGATCCCAATGAGCAGTTCTTC.

The V and J genes are TRBV28 and TRBJ1-5; 9 nucleotides agree with TRBD1. Germline loops: CDR1 MDHEN, CDR2 SYDVKM. V dropped 6 bases and J dropped 6; count of bases not matched to a gene: 12. This CDR3 region has 16 residues. The CDR3 DNA follows: TGTGCCAGCAGGCCGGACAGGGGAAGGGTAAGTCAGCCCCAGCATTTT. This codes for CASRPDRGRVSQPQHF.